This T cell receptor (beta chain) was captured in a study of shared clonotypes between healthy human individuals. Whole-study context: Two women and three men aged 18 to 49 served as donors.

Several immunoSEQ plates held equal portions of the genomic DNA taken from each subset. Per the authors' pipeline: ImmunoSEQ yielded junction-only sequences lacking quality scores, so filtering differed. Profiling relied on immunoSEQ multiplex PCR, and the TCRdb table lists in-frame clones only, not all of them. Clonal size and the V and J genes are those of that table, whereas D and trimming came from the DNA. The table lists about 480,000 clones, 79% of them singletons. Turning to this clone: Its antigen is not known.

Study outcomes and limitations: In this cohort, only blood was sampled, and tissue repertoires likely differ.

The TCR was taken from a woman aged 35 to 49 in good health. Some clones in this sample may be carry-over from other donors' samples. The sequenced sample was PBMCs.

Here the CDR3 reads CASSVEPRQGVWETQYF. CDR3 nucleotide sequence: TGTGCCAGCAGCGTAGAGCCTAGACAGGGGGTATGGGAGACCCAGTACTTC. The chain is built from TRBV9 and TRBJ2-5, with 9 bases identical to TRBD1. The CDR3 has 17 residues. Germline V lookup: CDR1 SGDLS, CDR2 YYNGEE. V shed 0 bases, J shed 5 bases, and the junction held 11 bases outside the gene matches.